Listed below are T cell receptor beta chains from one sample, sequenced in a study of vaccination and CD4 T cells after COVID-19. TCRdb re-called the PCR reads through MiXCR, storing one row per CDR3 protein. The repertoire includes about 20,000 distinct CDR3 sequences, about 59% of them detected once, and just over 1% sits in the top ten. This specimen was CD4+ T cells from blood, taken before SARS-CoV-2 vaccination. The receptors derive from a human donor who had recovered from COVID-19. Both conserved end residues are part of each CDR3. A D gene is named only where the DNA matches it firmly. Size tells how often a clone was seen (once, few, many) or the class of an expanded clone, and some rows leave it out.

v_gene: TRBV27; j_gene: TRBJ2-1; abundance: .; d_gene: TRBD2; CDR3aa: CASSSGLAGVHEQFF; CDR3nt: TGTGCCAGCAGTTCGGGACTAGCGGGAGTCCATGAGCAGTTCTTC
v_gene: TRBV30; j_gene: TRBJ2-2; abundance: .; d_gene: TRBD2; CDR3aa: CAWRRAGGGTGELFF; CDR3nt: TGTGCCTGGAGGAGGGCGGGAGGAGGGACCGGGGAGCTGTTTTTT
v_gene: TRBV21-1; j_gene: TRBJ2-3; abundance: .; d_gene: .; CDR3aa: CASSSSWQGDTDTQYF; CDR3nt: TGTGCCAGCAGCTCCTCCTGGCAGGGGGACACAGATACGCAGTATTTT
v_gene: TRBV20-1; j_gene: TRBJ2-1; abundance: .; d_gene: TRBD1; CDR3aa: CSARPPGQVYVEQFF; CDR3nt: TGCAGTGCTAGACCCCCGGGACAGGTCTATGTTGAGCAGTTCTTC
v_gene: TRBV6-5; j_gene: TRBJ2-7; abundance: .; d_gene: .; CDR3aa: CASSYSVGGADEQYF; CDR3nt: TGTGCCAGCAGTTACTCTGTGGGGGGAGCCGACGAGCAGTACTTC
v_gene: TRBV20-1; j_gene: TRBJ2-1; abundance: .; d_gene: .; CDR3aa: CRARTSGNEQFF; CDR3nt: TGCAGGGCTAGAACTTCGGGCAATGAGCAGTTCTTC
v_gene: TRBV6-1; j_gene: TRBJ1-2; abundance: .; d_gene: TRBD1; CDR3aa: CASRRSSGDRDYGYTF; CDR3nt: TGTGCCAGCCGTCGGTCTTCCGGGGACAGAGACTATGGCTACACCTTC
v_gene: TRBV7-8; j_gene: TRBJ2-5; abundance: .; d_gene: .; CDR3aa: CASSLAGYKTQYF; CDR3nt: TGTGCCAGCAGCTTAGCCGGGTACAAGACCCAGTACTTC
v_gene: TRBV24-1; j_gene: TRBJ2-1; abundance: once; d_gene: TRBD2; CDR3aa: CATRAGGDSYNEQFF; CDR3nt: TGTGCCACCAGGGCGGGGGGGGACTCCTACAATGAGCAGTTCTTC
v_gene: TRBV15; j_gene: TRBJ2-7; abundance: once; d_gene: .; CDR3aa: CATSRDYMSYEQYF; CDR3nt: TGTGCCACCAGCAGAGACTATATGAGCTACGAGCAGTACTTC
v_gene: TRBV10-3; j_gene: TRBJ2-2; abundance: .; d_gene: .; CDR3aa: CAISEIGITGELFF; CDR3nt: TGTGCCATCAGTGAGATAGGGATCACCGGGGAGCTGTTTTTT
v_gene: TRBV12-3/TRBV12-4; j_gene: TRBJ1-5; abundance: .; d_gene: .; CDR3aa: CASSTGNSNQPQHF; CDR3nt: TGTGCCAGCAGTACAGGGAATAGCAATCAGCCCCAGCATTTT
v_gene: TRBV28; j_gene: TRBJ2-5; abundance: .; d_gene: .; CDR3aa: CASSLVQDQETQYF; CDR3nt: TGTGCCAGCAGCCTCGTCCAGGACCAAGAGACCCAGTACTTC
v_gene: TRBV7-2; j_gene: TRBJ2-7; abundance: .; d_gene: .; CDR3aa: CASARSGTSIEQYF; CDR3nt: TGTGCCAGCGCCCGATCCGGGACGTCTATCGAGCAGTACTTC
v_gene: TRBV20-1; j_gene: TRBJ2-1; abundance: .; d_gene: TRBD2; CDR3aa: CSAMGPSGTDNEQFF; CDR3nt: TGCAGTGCTATGGGTCCTAGCGGGACCGACAATGAGCAGTTCTTC
v_gene: TRBV10-3; j_gene: TRBJ1-1; abundance: few; d_gene: .; CDR3aa: CAISAGGVRGTEAFF; CDR3nt: TGTGCCATCAGTGCGGGGGGGGTCCGGGGCACTGAAGCTTTCTTT
v_gene: TRBV10-3; j_gene: TRBJ1-1; abundance: .; d_gene: TRBD1; CDR3aa: CAIKGQGNTEAFF; CDR3nt: TGTGCCATCAAGGGACAGGGGAACACTGAAGCTTTCTTT
v_gene: TRBV20-1; j_gene: TRBJ2-3; abundance: once; d_gene: .; CDR3aa: CSARPSADTQYF; CDR3nt: TGCAGTGCTAGACCGAGTGCAGATACGCAGTATTTT
v_gene: TRBV7-6; j_gene: TRBJ2-2; abundance: .; d_gene: TRBD2; CDR3aa: CASSKGLAGAADTGELFF; CDR3nt: TGTGCCAGCAGCAAAGGACTAGCGGGAGCAGCGGACACCGGGGAGCTGTTTTTT
v_gene: TRBV20-1; j_gene: TRBJ2-5; abundance: .; d_gene: .; CDR3aa: CSARDLDGRIMTQYF; CDR3nt: TGCAGTGCTAGAGACCTAGACGGACGAATTATGACCCAGTACTTC
v_gene: TRBV19; j_gene: TRBJ1-2; abundance: .; d_gene: .; CDR3aa: CASSDRRGYYGYTF; CDR3nt: TGTGCCAGTAGCGATCGACGGGGGTACTATGGCTACACCTTC
v_gene: TRBV6-1; j_gene: TRBJ2-7; abundance: few; d_gene: TRBD2; CDR3aa: CASSRGLADYEQYF; CDR3nt: TGTGCCAGCAGTCGCGGACTAGCGGACTACGAGCAGTACTTC
v_gene: TRBV27; j_gene: TRBJ2-5; abundance: .; d_gene: .; CDR3aa: CASSRIQGQETQYF; CDR3nt: TGTGCCAGCAGTCGAATACAGGGACAAGAGACCCAGTACTTC
v_gene: TRBV7-9; j_gene: TRBJ2-1; abundance: .; d_gene: TRBD2; CDR3aa: CASSPEGLAGSEQFF; CDR3nt: TGTGCCAGCAGCCCCGAGGGTCTAGCGGGAAGTGAGCAGTTCTTC
v_gene: TRBV6-5; j_gene: TRBJ2-7; abundance: .; d_gene: .; CDR3aa: CAISSGDQYEQYF; CDR3nt: TGTGCCATCAGTTCAGGGGATCAGTACGAGCAGTACTTC
v_gene: TRBV6-1; j_gene: TRBJ1-5; abundance: few; d_gene: .; CDR3aa: CASRLQGSNQPQHF; CDR3nt: TGTGCCAGCAGGCTACAGGGTAGCAATCAGCCCCAGCATTTT
v_gene: TRBV28; j_gene: TRBJ2-2; abundance: .; d_gene: TRBD2; CDR3aa: CASSLLGKGLAKAANTGELFF; CDR3nt: TGTGCCAGCAGTTTATTGGGTAAGGGACTAGCAAAAGCTGCGAACACCGGGGAGCTGTTTTTT
v_gene: TRBV11-2; j_gene: TRBJ1-2; abundance: .; d_gene: TRBD1; CDR3aa: CASSLDQGASGYTF; CDR3nt: TGTGCCAGCAGCTTAGATCAGGGGGCGAGTGGCTACACCTTC
v_gene: TRBV15; j_gene: TRBJ1-2; abundance: .; d_gene: .; CDR3aa: CATSRVALWERKNNYGYTF; CDR3nt: .
v_gene: TRBV20-1; j_gene: TRBJ2-3; abundance: once; d_gene: .; CDR3aa: CSASWRRSTDTQYF; CDR3nt: TGCAGTGCTAGTTGGCGCCGTAGCACAGATACGCAGTATTTT
v_gene: TRBV20-1; j_gene: TRBJ2-1; abundance: .; d_gene: TRBD2; CDR3aa: CSARGPAGGRYNEQFF; CDR3nt: TGCAGTGCTAGGGGTCCAGCGGGAGGGAGATACAATGAGCAGTTCTTC
v_gene: TRBV6-1; j_gene: TRBJ2-7; abundance: few; d_gene: TRBD1; CDR3aa: CASRQGQDYEQYF; CDR3nt: TGTGCCAGCAGACAAGGACAGGACTACGAGCAGTACTTC
v_gene: TRBV20-1; j_gene: TRBJ2-1; abundance: .; d_gene: .; CDR3aa: CSASGANEQFF; CDR3nt: TGCAGTGCTAGTGGTGCGAATGAGCAGTTCTTC
v_gene: TRBV6-1; j_gene: TRBJ1-5; abundance: .; d_gene: .; CDR3aa: CASSARDGGNQPQHF; CDR3nt: TGTGCCAGCAGTGCCCGGGACGGAGGAAATCAGCCCCAGCATTTT
v_gene: TRBV18; j_gene: TRBJ2-4; abundance: .; d_gene: TRBD2; CDR3aa: CASSPTSGQNIQYF; CDR3nt: TGTGCCAGCTCCCCCACTAGCGGCCAAAACATTCAGTACTTC
v_gene: TRBV20-1; j_gene: TRBJ2-5; abundance: once; d_gene: .; CDR3aa: CSARVGLQETQYF; CDR3nt: TGCAGTGCTAGAGTGGGCCTCCAAGAGACCCAGTACTTC
v_gene: TRBV10-3; j_gene: TRBJ2-1; abundance: once; d_gene: .; CDR3aa: CAISLGGGSYNEQFF; CDR3nt: TGTGCCATCAGCCTAGGAGGGGGATCCTACAATGAGCAGTTCTTC
v_gene: TRBV6-5; j_gene: TRBJ2-1; abundance: few; d_gene: .; CDR3aa: CASSSGSWDNEQFF; CDR3nt: TGTGCCAGCAGTTCCGGGTCATGGGACAATGAGCAGTTCTTC
v_gene: TRBV20-1; j_gene: TRBJ1-2; abundance: .; d_gene: TRBD1; CDR3aa: CSASEGQGAAVDGYTF; CDR3nt: TGCAGTGCTAGTGAGGGACAGGGGGCTGCCGTCGATGGCTACACCTTC